This T cell receptor beta chain was profiled in a study of memory CD8 T cells in hepatitis C reinfection. Looking at the study overall: A couple of donors cleared primary HCV but became chronic after reinfection. A positive HCV RNA test after two negatives ≥60 days apart defined reinfection. Pre-reinfection samples were taken 55 to 20 weeks before detection.

Noted time point: pre-reinfection, 55 to 20 weeks before reinfection detection. The sorted cells went straight to TCR sequencing with no prior in vitro expansion. Control naive CD8 T cells came from two donors at all three reinfection time points. The CDR3 contains 15 residues. J lost 5 bases, V lost 0 bases, and 4 bases had no gene match. Germline V gene sequence: CDR1 SGHTS, CDR2 YDEGEE. TCRdb's table, derived via immunoSEQ multiplex PCR, lists solely in-frame clones and lacks some. This repertoire shows 50,000 or so clones, just under 90% found once; its top ten account for 1%. The rearrangement joins TRBV5-8 to TRBJ2-7, with 11 bases fitting TRBD2. The receptor's source is a young man with hepatitis C virus infection. Sequencing input: naive CD8+ T cells sorted from blood. CDR3 protein: CASSLGLAGMDEQYF. CDR3 DNA sequence: TGTGCCAGCAGCTTGGGACTAGCGGGAATGGACGAGCAGTACTTC.